This T cell receptor (beta chain) was recorded in a study of PD-1 blockade in classical Hodgkin lymphoma. Points from the study as a whole: TCR diversity rose significantly by C4D1 in CD4+ but not CD8+ cells. When nivolumab was started under 1 year after ASCT, patients were excluded.

The CDR3 contains 14 residues. V was clipped by 5 bases and J by 2 bases, with 11 bases between them. Germline-derived CDR1 and CDR2 are MDHEN and SYDVKM. Relapse was seen in all patients after autologous stem cell transplantation, and brentuximab vedotin exposure was variable. Researchers report purifying CD4+ T cells from thawed PBMCs by magnetic negative selection. Data came from immunoSEQ multiplex PCR; TCRdb stores just in-frame clones and leaves some out. The profile shows 30,000 or so clones, around 90% of them singletons. Worth noting for this clone: What it binds is not known.

The V call is TRBV28, the J call TRBJ2-3, with D possibly matching TRBD2 (6 bases). Sequenced here: CD4+ T cells from blood, sampled at baseline. This receptor was identified in a human donor with classical Hodgkin lymphoma. This chain's CDR3 is CASSGDSLTDTQYF. CDR3 DNA sequence: TGTGCCAGCAGTGGGGACTCACTCACAGATACGCAGTATTTT.